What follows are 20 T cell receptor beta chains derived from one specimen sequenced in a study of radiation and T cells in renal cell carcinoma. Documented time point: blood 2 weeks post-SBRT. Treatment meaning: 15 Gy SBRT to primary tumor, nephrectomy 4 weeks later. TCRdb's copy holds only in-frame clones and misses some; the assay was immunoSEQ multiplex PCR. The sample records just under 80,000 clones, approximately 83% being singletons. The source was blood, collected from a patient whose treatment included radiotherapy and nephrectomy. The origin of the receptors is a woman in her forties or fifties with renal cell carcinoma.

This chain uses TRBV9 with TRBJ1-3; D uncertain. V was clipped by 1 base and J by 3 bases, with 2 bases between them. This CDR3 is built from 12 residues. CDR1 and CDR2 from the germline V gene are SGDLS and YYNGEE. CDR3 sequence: CASSVLGNTIYF. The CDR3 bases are TGTGCCAGCAGCGTACTTGGAAACACCATATATTTT.

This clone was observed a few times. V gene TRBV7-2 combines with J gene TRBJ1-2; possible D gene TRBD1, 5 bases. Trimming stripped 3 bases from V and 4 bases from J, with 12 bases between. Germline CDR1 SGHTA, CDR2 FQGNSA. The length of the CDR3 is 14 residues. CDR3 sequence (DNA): TGTGCCAGCAGCTTGGCCAGGGAGGGCTATGGCTACACCTTC. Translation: CASSLAREGYGYTF. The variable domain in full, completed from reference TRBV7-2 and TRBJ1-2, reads GAGVSQSPSNKVTEKGKDVELRCDPISGHTALYWYRQSLGQGLEFLIYFQGNSAPDKSGLPSDRFSAERTGGSVSTLTIQRTQQEDSAVYLCASSLAREGYGYTFGSGTRLTVV.

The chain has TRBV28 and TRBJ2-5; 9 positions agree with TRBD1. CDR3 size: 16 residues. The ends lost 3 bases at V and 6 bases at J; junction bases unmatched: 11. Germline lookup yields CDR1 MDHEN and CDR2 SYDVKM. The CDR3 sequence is CASSFNTGTGLKTQYF. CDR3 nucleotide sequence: TGTGCCAGCAGTTTTAACACCGGGACAGGGTTGAAGACCCAGTACTTC. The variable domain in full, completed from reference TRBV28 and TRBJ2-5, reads DVKVTQSSRYLVKRTGEKVFLECVQDMDHENMFWYRQDPGLGLRLIYFSYDVKMKEKGDIPEGYSVSREKKERFSLILESASTNQTSMYLCASSFNTGTGLKTQYFGPGTRLLVL.

The CDR3 DNA follows: TGTGCCAGCAGCTTGGAGCAGGGGAAGGCCGGGGAGCTGTTTTTT. The encoded protein is CASSLEQGKAGELFF. The chain carries TRBV5-6 and TRBJ2-2; the D gene is possibly TRBD1 (6 bases). The germline V gene encodes CDR1 SGHDT and CDR2 YYEEEE. This CDR3 comprises 15 residues. V shed 0 bases and J shed 6 bases, with 12 bases lying between them. Drawing the rest from reference TRBV5-6 and TRBJ2-2, the complete variable domain is DAGVTQSPTHLIKTRGQQVTLRCSPKSGHDTVSWYQQALGQGPQFIFQYYEEEERQRGNFPDRFSGHQFPNYSSELNVNALLLGDSALYLCASSLEQGKAGELFFGEGSRLTVL.

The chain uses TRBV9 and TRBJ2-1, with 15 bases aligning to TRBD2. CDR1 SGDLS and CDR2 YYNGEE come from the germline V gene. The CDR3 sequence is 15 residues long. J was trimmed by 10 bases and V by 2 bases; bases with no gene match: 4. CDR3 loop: CASSVGTSGRREQFF. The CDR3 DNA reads TGTGCCAGCAGCGTCGGGACTAGCGGGAGGCGAGAGCAGTTCTTC.

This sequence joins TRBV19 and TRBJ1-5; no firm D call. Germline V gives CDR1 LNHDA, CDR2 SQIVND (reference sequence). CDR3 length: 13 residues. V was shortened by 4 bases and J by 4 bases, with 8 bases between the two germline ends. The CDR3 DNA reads TGTGCCAGTAGTAGAGAGCCTAATCAGCCCCAGCATTTT. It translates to CASSREPNQPQHF.

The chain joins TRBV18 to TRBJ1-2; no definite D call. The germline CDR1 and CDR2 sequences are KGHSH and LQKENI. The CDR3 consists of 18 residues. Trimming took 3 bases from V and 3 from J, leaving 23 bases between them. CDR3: CASSPEARHLTLDYGYTF. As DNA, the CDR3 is TGTGCCAGCTCACCCGAGGCCAGACACCTCACATTGGACTATGGCTACACCTTC.

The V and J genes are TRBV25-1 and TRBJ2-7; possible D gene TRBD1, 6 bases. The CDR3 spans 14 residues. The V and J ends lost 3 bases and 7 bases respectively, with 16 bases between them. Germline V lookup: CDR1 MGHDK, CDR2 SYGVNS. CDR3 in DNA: TGTGCCAGCAGTGAGGGGGCGGCCCTGAGAGAGCAGTACTTC. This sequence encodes CASSEGAALREQYF.

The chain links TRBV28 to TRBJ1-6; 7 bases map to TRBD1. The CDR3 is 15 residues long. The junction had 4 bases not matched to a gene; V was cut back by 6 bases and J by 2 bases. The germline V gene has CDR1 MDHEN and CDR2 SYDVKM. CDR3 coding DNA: TGTGCCAGCAGGAAAGGACAGGCCTATAATTCACCCCTCCACTTT. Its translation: CASRKGQAYNSPLHF.

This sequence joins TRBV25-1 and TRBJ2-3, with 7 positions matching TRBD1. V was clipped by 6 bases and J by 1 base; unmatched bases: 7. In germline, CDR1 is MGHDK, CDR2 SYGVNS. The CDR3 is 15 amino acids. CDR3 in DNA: TGTGCCAGCAGCAGGGGGTTTACCCGCACAGATACGCAGTATTTT. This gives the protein CASSRGFTRTDTQYF.

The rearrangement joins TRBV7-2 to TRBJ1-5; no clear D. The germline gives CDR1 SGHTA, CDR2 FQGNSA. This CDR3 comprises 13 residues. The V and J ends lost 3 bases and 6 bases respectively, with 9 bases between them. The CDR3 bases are TGTGCCAGCAGCTTGGGGAGGGTTCAGCCCCAGCATTTT. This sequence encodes CASSLGRVQPQHF. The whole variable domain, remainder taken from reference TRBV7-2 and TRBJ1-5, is GAGVSQSPSNKVTEKGKDVELRCDPISGHTALYWYRQSLGQGLEFLIYFQGNSAPDKSGLPSDRFSAERTGGSVSTLTIQRTQQEDSAVYLCASSLGRVQPQHFGDGTRLSIL.

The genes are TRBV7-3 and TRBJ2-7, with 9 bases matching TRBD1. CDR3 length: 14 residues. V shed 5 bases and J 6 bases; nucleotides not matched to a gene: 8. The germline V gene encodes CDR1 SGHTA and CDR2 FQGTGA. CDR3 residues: CASSPDRGNSEQYF. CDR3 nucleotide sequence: TGTGCCAGCAGCCCGGACAGGGGAAATAGCGAGCAGTACTTC.

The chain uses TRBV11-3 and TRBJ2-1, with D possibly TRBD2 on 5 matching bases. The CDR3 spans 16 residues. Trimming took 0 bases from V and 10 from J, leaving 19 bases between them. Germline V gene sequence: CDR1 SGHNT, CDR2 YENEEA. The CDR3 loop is CASSLDSSAGMDEQFF. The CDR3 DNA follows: TGTGCCAGCAGCTTAGATTCGTCGGCCGGGATGGACGAGCAGTTCTTC.

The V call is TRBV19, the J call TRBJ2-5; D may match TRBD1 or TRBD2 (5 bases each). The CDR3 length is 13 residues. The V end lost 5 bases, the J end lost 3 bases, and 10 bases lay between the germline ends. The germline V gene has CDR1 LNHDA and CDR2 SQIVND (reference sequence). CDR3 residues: CASSWQGEETQYF. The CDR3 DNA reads TGTGCCAGTAGTTGGCAGGGAGAAGAGACCCAGTACTTC.

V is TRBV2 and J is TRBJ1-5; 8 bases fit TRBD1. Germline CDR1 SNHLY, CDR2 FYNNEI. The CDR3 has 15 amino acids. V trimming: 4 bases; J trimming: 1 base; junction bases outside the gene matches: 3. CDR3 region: CASSVNRGSNQPQHF. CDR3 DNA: TGTGCCAGCAGTGTAAACAGGGGGAGCAATCAGCCCCAGCATTTT.

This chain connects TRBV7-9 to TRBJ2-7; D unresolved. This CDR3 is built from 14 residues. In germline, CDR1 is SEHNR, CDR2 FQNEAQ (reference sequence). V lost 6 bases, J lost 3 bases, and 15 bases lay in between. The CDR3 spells CASRADTTIYEQYF. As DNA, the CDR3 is TGTGCCAGCAGGGCCGACACGACAATCTACGAGCAGTACTTC.

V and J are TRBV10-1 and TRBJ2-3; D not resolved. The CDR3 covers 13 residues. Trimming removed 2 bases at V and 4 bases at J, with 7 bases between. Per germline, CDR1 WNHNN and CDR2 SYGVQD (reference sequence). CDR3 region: CASSEGVADTQYF. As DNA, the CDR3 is TGCGCCAGCAGTGAGGGGGTGGCAGATACGCAGTATTTT.

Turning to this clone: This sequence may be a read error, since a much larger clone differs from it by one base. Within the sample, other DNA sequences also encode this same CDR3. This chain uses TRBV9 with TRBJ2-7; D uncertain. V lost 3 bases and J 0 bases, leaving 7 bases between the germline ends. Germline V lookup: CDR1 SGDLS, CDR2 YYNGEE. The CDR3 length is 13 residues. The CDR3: CASSAQSSYEQYF. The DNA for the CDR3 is TGTGCCAGCAGCGCCCAGAGCTCCTACGAGCAGTACTTC.

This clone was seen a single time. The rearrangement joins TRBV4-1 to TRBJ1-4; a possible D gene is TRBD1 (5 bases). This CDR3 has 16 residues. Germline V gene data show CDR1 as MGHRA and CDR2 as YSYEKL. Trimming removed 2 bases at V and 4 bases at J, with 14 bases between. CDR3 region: CASSQSGTELNEKLFF. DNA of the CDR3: TGCGCCAGCAGCCAATCCGGGACGGAACTTAATGAAAAACTGTTTTTT.

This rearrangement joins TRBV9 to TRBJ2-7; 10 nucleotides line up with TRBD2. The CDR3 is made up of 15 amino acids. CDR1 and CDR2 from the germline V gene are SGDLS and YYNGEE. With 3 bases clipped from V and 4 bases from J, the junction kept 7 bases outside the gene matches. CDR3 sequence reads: CASSATSGGVYEQYF. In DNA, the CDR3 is TGTGCCAGCAGCGCGACCAGCGGGGGGGTATACGAGCAGTACTTC.